The 18 T cell receptor beta chains in this list originate from one sample, sequenced in a study of blood T cell repertoires in COVID-19. This table comes from immunoSEQ multiplex PCR, and its TCRdb copy is limited to in-frame clones, with some not included. The repertoire includes 350,000 to 550,000 clones, over 75% of them detected once, and more than 0.95% sits in the top ten. The sequenced material came from PBMCs or T cells enriched from blood (not recorded which). The receptors here all came from a man aged 25 to 45 who had recovered from COVID-19.

In this sample, this clone turned up a few times. The gene calls are TRBV12-5 and TRBJ2-1, with 7 positions matching TRBD1. This CDR3 spans 18 amino acids. Germline assignment: CDR1 LGHNT and CDR2 FRNRAP. Trimming removed 0 bases from V and 1 base from J; junction bases left unmatched: 9. The CDR3 region has the DNA TGTGCTAGTGGTTTGGTACTCTTGGCAGGGGGTTCCTACAATGAGCAGTTCTTC. This sequence encodes CASGLVLLAGGSYNEQFF.

The chain joins TRBV3-1 (or the pseudogene TRBV3-2) to TRBJ1-1, with a possible D match to TRBD1 (5 bases). CDR1 and CDR2 from the germline V gene are LGHDT and YNNKEL (reference sequence). The germline V and J ends were trimmed by 4 bases and 2 bases, with 17 bases remaining between them. There are 16 residues in the CDR3. The CDR3 nucleotides are TGTGCCAGCAGCCCCTCGCTCGGACACCTAAACACTGAAGCTTTCTTT. Protein sequence: CASSPSLGHLNTEAFF.

This chain connects TRBV12-3 or TRBV12-4 to TRBJ1-4; D remains unclear. Trimming removed 6 bases at V and 4 bases at J, with 9 bases between. The CDR3 runs to 13 residues. This chain's CDR3 is CASRRENNEKLFF. The CDR3, as DNA: TGTGCCAGCAGGCGGGAAAATAATGAAAAACTGTTTTTT.

The CDR3 sequence: CASSPYFSYEQYF. The CDR3 DNA reads TGCGCCAGCAGCCCCTATTTCTCCTACGAGCAGTACTTC. The rearrangement joins TRBV4-1 to TRBJ2-7, with unresolved D. Trimming pared 4 bases from V and 0 bases from J, leaving 7 bases between. This CDR3 region has 13 residues. CDR1 and CDR2 from the germline V gene are MGHRA and YSYEKL.

The chain has TRBV12-5 and TRBJ1-1; D is ambiguous. The CDR3 consists of 13 residues. CDR1 and CDR2 from the germline V gene are LGHNT and FRNRAP. V was trimmed by 8 bases and J by 0 bases, leaving 10 bases between them. The CDR3 DNA sequence: TGTGCTAGTTTGACGGGATTGAACACTGAAGCTTTCTTT. The encoded protein is CASLTGLNTEAFF.

The rearrangement uses TRBV7-9 and TRBJ2-7, with D possibly being TRBD1 (6 bases). V was clipped by 1 base and J by 6 bases, with 10 bases between them. Germline-derived CDR1 and CDR2 are SEHNR and FQNEAQ (reference sequence). The CDR3 spans 13 residues. The CDR3 protein is CASSLDRDREQYF. In DNA form, the CDR3 reads TGTGCCAGCAGCTTAGACAGGGACCGCGAGCAGTACTTC. Full variable domain (missing parts from reference TRBV7-9 and TRBJ2-7): DTGVSQNPRHKITKRGQNVTFRCDPISEHNRLYWYRQTLGQGPEFLTYFQNEAQLEKSRLLSDRFSAERPKGSFSTLEIQRTEQGDSAMYLCASSLDRDREQYFGPGTRLTVT.

This sequence joins TRBV6-6 and TRBJ2-7, with TRBD1 matching over 10 bases. Germline lookup yields CDR1 MNHNY and CDR2 SVGAGI (reference sequence). The ends lost 4 bases at V and 2 bases at J; junction bases unmatched: 8. CDR3 size: 16 residues. CDR3 sequence: CASSLARDRGPYEQYF. The CDR3 region has the DNA TGTGCCAGCAGTTTGGCCCGGGACAGGGGTCCCTACGAGCAGTACTTC.

This chain links TRBV4-1 with TRBJ2-7, with D tentatively TRBD1 (6 bases). This CDR3 contains 17 residues. Trimming took 5 bases from V and 2 from J, leaving 22 bases between them. CDR1 and CDR2 from the germline V gene are MGHRA and YSYEKL. CDR3 protein: CASSARTGRDITYEQYF. In nucleotides, the CDR3 is TGCGCCAGCAGCGCCCGAACCGGCAGGGACATTACCTACGAGCAGTACTTC.

The V gene is TRBV11-2, the J gene TRBJ1-1; D is ambiguous. CDR1 SGHAT and CDR2 FQNNGV come from the germline V gene. CDR3 length: 13 residues. The germline V and J ends were trimmed by 5 bases and 1 base, with 8 bases remaining between them. The CDR3 region is CASSPGPNTEAFF. In DNA form, the CDR3 reads TGTGCCAGCAGCCCGGGTCCGAACACTGAAGCTTTCTTT.

This rearrangement joins TRBV7-9 to TRBJ1-1; a weak D match, TRBD1 (6 bases). Trimming cost V 8 bases and J 5 bases, with 24 bases left between them. This CDR3 comprises 16 residues. Germline V CDR1 and CDR2: SEHNR, FQNEAQ (reference sequence). Here the CDR3 reads CASLSTLGGPGTEAFF. CDR3 DNA sequence: TGTGCCAGCTTGTCGACTCTCGGGGGGCCGGGGACTGAAGCTTTCTTT.

The chain is built from TRBV12-5 and TRBJ1-5; D is undetermined. V was clipped by 6 bases and J by 4 bases, with 19 bases between them. The CDR3 loop spans 16 amino acids. Germline-derived CDR1 and CDR2 are LGHNT and FRNRAP. The CDR3, as DNA: TGTGCTAGTGGCCCTAGAGGTAGCCCAGATAATCAGCCCCAGCATTTT. Protein sequence: CASGPRGSPDNQPQHF.

The chain couples TRBV15 to TRBJ1-4, with D possibly being TRBD1 (5 bases). The V gene lost 9 bases and the J gene lost 0 bases, with 8 bases spanning the gap. The CDR3 has 13 amino acids. Germline V lookup: CDR1 LNHNV, CDR2 YYDKDF (reference sequence). The CDR3 coding sequence is TGTGCCACACGACAGCCAACTAATGAAAAACTGTTTTTT. This codes for CATRQPTNEKLFF.

This chain uses TRBV2 with TRBJ2-3, with TRBD1 matching 10 bases. The CDR3 consists of 14 residues. J was trimmed by 6 bases and V by 6 bases; bases with no gene match: 6. Germline CDR1 reads SNHLY; CDR2 reads FYNNEI. The CDR3 DNA reads TGTGCCAGCAGCCCCGGGACAGGGGCCGATACGCAGTATTTT. Protein: CASSPGTGADTQYF.

The rearrangement uses TRBV3-1 (or the pseudogene TRBV3-2) and TRBJ2-7; TRBD2 matches 13 bases. With 5 bases clipped from V and 6 bases from J, the junction kept 10 bases outside the gene matches. The CDR3 is made up of 16 amino acids. Germline V gene sequence: CDR1 LGHDT, CDR2 YNNKEL (reference sequence). CDR3 DNA: TGTGCCAGCAGCGCTAGATGGACTAGCGGGAGATTCGAGCAGTACTTC. Translation: CASSARWTSGRFEQYF.

This clone has only a few counts. The gene calls are TRBV28 and TRBJ1-4, with 9 bases lining up with TRBD1. Unmatched junction bases numbered 5, after V lost 3 bases and J lost 0 bases. The CDR3 totals 17 residues. Germline lookup yields CDR1 MDHEN and CDR2 SYDVKM. In nucleotides, the CDR3 is TGTGCCAGCAGTTTGGCGGGACAGGGAACAACTAATGAAAAACTGTTTTTT. It translates to CASSLAGQGTTNEKLFF.

The chain has TRBV6-5 and TRBJ1-5, with D possibly matching TRBD1 (6 bases). V lost 5 bases and J lost 3, with 14 bases in between. The CDR3 contains 15 residues. The germline V gene has CDR1 MNHEY and CDR2 SVGAGI. The CDR3 loop reads CASSITGSDNQPQHF. DNA of the CDR3: TGTGCCAGCAGTATCACAGGGTCGGACAATCAGCCCCAGCATTTT.

The rearrangement links TRBV5-1 to TRBJ2-6; D perhaps matches TRBD2 (6 bases). Germline V gene data show CDR1 as SGHRS and CDR2 as YFSETQ. V lost 3 bases, J lost 6 bases, and 22 bases lay in between. This CDR3 comprises 18 residues. The CDR3 coding sequence is TGCGCCAGCAGCTCCACGGGGACTGGAGGTCCTGAGGCCAACGTCCTGACTTTC. Translated, it gives CASSSTGTGGPEANVLTF.

The rearrangement uses TRBV28 and TRBJ1-2; weak D call: TRBD1 (5 bases). V lost 2 bases, J lost 0 bases, and 13 bases lay in between. Germline-derived CDR1 and CDR2 are MDHEN and SYDVKM. The CDR3 extends over 16 amino acids. CDR3 sequence reads: CASSLLVSGPNYGYTF. In DNA, the CDR3 is TGTGCCAGCAGTTTACTAGTTTCAGGGCCTAACTATGGCTACACCTTC.